The clone carrying this T cell receptor (beta chain) has more than one count but fewer than ten. One end of the junction fails to match germline, which may point to a read error. The CDR3 runs to 14 residues. The germline gives CDR1 SGHRS, CDR2 YFSETQ. Stated time point: cycle 4 day 1 (C4D1), after five to seven weeks of nivolumab. Brentuximab vedotin exposure varied among the patients, all of whom had relapsed after autologous stem cell transplantation. This sample stems from a study of PD-1 blockade in classical Hodgkin lymphoma. The table came from immunoSEQ multiplex PCR; TCRdb's copy has only in-frame clones and leaves some out. Of around 60,000 clones detected, nearly 90% appear once; the ten largest clones hold approximately 8.4%.

The sample here was peripheral blood mononuclear cells (PBMCs), taken before the fourth cycle of nivolumab. V usage is TRBV5-1 and J usage is TRBJ2-7; D is possibly TRBD2 (5 bases). This receptor was identified in a human donor with classical Hodgkin lymphoma. Written as DNA, the CDR3 is TGCGCCAGCAGCTTGGTCCCTAGCTCCCACGAGCAGTACTTC. This encodes CASSLVPSSHEQYF.